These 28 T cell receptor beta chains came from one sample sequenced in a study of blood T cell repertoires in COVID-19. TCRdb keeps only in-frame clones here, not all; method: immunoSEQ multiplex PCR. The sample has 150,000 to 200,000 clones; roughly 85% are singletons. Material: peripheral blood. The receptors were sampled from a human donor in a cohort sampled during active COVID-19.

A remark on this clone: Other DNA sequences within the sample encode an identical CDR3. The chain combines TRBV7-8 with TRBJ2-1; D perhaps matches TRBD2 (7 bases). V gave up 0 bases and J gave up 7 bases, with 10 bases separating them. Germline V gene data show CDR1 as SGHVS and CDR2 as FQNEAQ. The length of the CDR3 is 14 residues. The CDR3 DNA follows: TGTGCCAGCAGCTTAGCGGGAGGGGGAAATGAGCAGTTCTTC. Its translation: CASSLAGGGNEQFF.

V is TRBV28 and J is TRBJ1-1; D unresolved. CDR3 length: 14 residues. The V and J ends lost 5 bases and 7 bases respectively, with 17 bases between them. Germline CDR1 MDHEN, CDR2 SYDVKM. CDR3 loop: CASSRTLIGFEAFF. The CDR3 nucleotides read TGTGCCAGCAGTCGTACCTTAATCGGTTTTGAAGCTTTCTTT.

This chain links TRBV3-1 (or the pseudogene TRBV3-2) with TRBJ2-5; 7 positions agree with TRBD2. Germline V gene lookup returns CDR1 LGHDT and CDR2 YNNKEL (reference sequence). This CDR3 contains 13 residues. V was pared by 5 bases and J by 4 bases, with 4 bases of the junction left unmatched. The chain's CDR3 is CASSFLAGETQYF. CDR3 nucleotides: TGTGCCAGCAGCTTCTTAGCGGGAGAGACCCAGTACTTC.

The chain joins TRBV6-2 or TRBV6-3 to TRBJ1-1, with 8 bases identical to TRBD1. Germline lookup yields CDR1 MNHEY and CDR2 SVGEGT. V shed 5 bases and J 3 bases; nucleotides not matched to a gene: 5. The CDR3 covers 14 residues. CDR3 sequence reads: CASSAGGLDTEAFF. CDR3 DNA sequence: TGTGCCAGCAGTGCAGGGGGCTTGGACACTGAAGCTTTCTTT.

CDR3 loop: CATISRGAPYEQYF. CDR3 nucleotides: TGTGCTACCATCTCTCGGGGGGCCCCCTACGAGCAGTACTTC. The chain has TRBV12-5 and TRBJ2-7; D perhaps matches TRBD2 (7 bases). CDR3 length: 14 amino acids. Germline V gene lookup returns CDR1 LGHNT and CDR2 FRNRAP. Between the trimmed V and J ends, which lost 10 bases and 2 bases, there was a span of 18 bases.

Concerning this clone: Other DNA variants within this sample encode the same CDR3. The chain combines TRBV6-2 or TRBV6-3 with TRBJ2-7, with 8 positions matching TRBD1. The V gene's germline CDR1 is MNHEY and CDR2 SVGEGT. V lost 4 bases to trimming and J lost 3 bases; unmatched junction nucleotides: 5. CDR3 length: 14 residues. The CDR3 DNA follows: TGTGCCAGCAGTTCCGGACAGGGTGGCTACGAGCAGTACTTC. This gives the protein CASSSGQGGYEQYF.

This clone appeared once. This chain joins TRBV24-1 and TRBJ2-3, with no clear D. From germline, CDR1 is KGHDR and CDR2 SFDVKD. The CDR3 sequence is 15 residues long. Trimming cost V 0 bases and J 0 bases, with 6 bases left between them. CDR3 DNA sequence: TGTGCCACCAGTGATTTGTATCCTAGCACAGATACGCAGTATTTT. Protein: CATSDLYPSTDTQYF.

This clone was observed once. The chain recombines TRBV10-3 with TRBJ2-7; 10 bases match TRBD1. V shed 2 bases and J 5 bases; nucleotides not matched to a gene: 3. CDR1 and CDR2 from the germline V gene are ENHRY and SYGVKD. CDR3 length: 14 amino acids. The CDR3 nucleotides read TGTGCCATCAGTGAGGACAGGGGGCTCAACGAGCAGTACTTC. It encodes CAISEDRGLNEQYF.

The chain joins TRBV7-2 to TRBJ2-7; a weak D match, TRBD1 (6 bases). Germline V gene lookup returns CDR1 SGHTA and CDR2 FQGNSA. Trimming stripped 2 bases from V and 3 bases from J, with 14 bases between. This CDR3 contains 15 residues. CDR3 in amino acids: CASSLTAGTIYEQYF. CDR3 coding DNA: TGTGCCAGCAGCTTAACGGCAGGGACAATCTACGAGCAGTACTTC.

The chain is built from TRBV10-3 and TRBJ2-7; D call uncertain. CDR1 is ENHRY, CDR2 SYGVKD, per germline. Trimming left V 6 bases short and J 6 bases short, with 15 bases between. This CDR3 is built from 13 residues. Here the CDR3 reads CAIRSRLASEQYF. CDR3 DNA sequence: TGTGCCATCAGATCACGTTTAGCATCCGAGCAGTACTTC.

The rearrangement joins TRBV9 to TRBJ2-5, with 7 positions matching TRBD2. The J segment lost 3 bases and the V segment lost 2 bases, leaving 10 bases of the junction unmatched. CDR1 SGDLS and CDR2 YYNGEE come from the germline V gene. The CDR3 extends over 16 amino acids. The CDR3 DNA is TGTGCCAGCAGCGTCGTCCCGGGACTACCCGAAGAGACCCAGTACTTC. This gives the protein CASSVVPGLPEETQYF.

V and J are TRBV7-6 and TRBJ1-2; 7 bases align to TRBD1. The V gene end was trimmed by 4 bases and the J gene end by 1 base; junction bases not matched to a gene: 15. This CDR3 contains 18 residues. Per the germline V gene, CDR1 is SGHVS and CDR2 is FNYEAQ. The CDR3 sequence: CASSSAPGQIRLNYGYTF. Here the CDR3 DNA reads TGTGCCAGCAGCTCCGCACCGGGACAGATCCGACTTAACTATGGCTACACCTTC.

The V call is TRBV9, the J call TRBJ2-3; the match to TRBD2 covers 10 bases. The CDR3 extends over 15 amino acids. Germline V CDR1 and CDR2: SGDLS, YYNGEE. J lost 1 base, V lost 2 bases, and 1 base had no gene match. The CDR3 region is CASSVSGGGTDTQYF. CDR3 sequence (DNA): TGTGCCAGCAGCGTCAGCGGGGGGGGCACAGATACGCAGTATTTT. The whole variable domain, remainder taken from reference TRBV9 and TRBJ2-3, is DSGVTQTPKHLITATGQRVTLRCSPRSGDLSVYWYQQSLDQGLQFLIQYYNGEERAKGNILERFSAQQFPDLHSELNLSSLELGDSALYFCASSVSGGGTDTQYFGPGTRLTVL.

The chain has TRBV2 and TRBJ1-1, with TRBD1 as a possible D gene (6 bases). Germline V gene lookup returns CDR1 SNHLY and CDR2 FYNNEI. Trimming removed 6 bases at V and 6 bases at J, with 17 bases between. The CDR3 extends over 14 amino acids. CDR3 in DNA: TGTGCCAGCAGCCTTCAGGGGATTGAGGCTGAAGCTTTCTTT. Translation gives CASSLQGIEAEAFF.

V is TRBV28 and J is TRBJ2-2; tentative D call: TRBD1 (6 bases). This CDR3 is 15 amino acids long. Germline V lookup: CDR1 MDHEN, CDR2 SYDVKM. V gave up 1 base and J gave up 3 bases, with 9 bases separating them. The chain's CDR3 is CASSLLGADTGELFF. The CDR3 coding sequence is TGTGCCAGCAGTTTATTGGGGGCAGACACCGGGGAGCTGTTTTTT.

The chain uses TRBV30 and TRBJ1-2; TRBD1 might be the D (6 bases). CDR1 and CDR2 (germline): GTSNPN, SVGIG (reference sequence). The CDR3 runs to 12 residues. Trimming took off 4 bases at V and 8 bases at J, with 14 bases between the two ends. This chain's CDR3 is CAWKTTGHGYTF. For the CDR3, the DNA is TGTGCCTGGAAAACTACAGGGCACGGCTACACCTTC. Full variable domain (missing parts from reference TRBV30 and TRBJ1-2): SQTIHQWPATLVQPVGSPLSLECTVEGTSNPNLYWYRQAAGRGLQLLFYSVGIGQISSEVPQNLSASRPQDRQFILSSKKLLLSDSGFYLCAWKTTGHGYTFGSGTRLTVV.

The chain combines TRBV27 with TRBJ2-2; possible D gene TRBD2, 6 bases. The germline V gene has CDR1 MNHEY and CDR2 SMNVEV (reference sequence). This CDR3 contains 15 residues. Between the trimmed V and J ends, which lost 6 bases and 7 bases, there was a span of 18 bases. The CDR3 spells CASRAPGLGGGELFF. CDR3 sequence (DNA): TGTGCCAGCAGGGCCCCGGGACTGGGGGGCGGGGAGCTGTTTTTT.

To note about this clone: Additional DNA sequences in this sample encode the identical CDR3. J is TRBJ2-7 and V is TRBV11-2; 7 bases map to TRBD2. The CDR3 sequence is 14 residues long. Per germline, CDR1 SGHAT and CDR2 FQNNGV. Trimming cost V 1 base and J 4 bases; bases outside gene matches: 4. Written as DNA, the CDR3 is TGTGCCAGCAGCTTAGCTGGGGGGGTTTACGAGCAGTACTTC. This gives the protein CASSLAGGVYEQYF.

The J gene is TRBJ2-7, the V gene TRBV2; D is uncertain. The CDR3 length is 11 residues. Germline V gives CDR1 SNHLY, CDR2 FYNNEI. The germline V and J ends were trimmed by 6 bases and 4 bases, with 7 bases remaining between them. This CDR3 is CASSREYEQYF. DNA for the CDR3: TGTGCCAGCAGCCGAGAGTACGAGCAGTACTTC.

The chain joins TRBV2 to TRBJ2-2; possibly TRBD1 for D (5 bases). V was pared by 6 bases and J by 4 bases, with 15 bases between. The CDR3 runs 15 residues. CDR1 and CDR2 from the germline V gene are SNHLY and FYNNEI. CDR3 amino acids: CASSIGQGPTGELFF. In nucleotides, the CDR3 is TGTGCCAGCAGCATCGGGCAGGGCCCCACCGGGGAGCTGTTTTTT.

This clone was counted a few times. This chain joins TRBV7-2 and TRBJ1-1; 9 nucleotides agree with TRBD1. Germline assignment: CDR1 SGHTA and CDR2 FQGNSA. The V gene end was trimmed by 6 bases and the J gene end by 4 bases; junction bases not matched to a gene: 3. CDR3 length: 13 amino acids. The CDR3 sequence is CASRVQGATEAFF. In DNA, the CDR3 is TGTGCCAGCAGGGTACAGGGGGCCACTGAAGCTTTCTTT.

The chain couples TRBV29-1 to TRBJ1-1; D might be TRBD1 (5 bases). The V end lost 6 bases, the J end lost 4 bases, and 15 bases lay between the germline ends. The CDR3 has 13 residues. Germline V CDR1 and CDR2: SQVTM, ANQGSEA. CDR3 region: CSVGTGEGTEAFF. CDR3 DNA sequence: TGCAGCGTAGGTACGGGGGAGGGCACTGAAGCTTTCTTT. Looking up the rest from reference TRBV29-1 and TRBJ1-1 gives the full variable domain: SAVISQKPSRDICQRGTSLTIQCQVDSQVTMMFWYRQQPGQSLTLIATANQGSEATYESGFVIDKFPISRPNLTFSTLTVSNMSPEDSSIYLCSVGTGEGTEAFFGQGTRLTVV.

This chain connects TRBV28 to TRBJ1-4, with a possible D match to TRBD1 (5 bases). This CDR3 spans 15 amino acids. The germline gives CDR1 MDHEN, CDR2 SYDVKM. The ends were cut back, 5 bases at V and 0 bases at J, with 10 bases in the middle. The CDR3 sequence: CASSPGGATNEKLFF. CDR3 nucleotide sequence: TGTGCCAGCAGTCCTGGGGGGGCAACTAATGAAAAACTGTTTTTT.

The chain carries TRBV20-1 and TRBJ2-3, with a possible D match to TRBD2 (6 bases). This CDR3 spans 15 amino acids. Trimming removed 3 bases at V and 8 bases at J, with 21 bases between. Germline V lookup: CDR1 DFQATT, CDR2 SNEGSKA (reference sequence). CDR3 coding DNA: TGCAGTGCTAGTCCTTCCGCTAGCGCGTTGAGTACGCAGTATTTT. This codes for CSASPSASALSTQYF.

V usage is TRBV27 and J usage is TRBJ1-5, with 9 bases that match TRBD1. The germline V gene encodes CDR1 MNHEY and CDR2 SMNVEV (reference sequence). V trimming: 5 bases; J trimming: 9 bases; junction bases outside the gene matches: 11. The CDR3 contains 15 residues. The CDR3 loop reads CASSPTWDRVPPQHF. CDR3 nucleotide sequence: TGTGCCAGCAGTCCCACCTGGGACAGGGTGCCGCCCCAGCATTTT.

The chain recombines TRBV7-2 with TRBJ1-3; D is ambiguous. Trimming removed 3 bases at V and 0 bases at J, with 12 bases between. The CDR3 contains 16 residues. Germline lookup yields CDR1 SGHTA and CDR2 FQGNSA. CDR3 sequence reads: CASSLRISSSGNTIYF. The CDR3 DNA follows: TGTGCCAGCAGCTTGCGGATCTCCAGCTCTGGAAACACCATATATTTT.

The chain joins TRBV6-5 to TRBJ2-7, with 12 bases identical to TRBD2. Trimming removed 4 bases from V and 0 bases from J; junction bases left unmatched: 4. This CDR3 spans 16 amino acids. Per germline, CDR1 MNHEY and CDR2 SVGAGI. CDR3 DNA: TGTGCCAGCAGTTGGACTAGCGGGATTAACTCCTACGAGCAGTACTTC. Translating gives CASSWTSGINSYEQYF.

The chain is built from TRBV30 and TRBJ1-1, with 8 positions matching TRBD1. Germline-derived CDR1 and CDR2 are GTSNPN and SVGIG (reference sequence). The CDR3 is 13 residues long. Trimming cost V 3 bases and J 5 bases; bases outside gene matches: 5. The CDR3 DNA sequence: TGTGCCTGGAGACGACAGGGGCATACTGAAGCTTTCTTT. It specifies CAWRRQGHTEAFF.